The clone carrying this TCR beta chain was picked up a small number of times. Its antigen remains unknown. The sample is drawn from a study of OX40 agonist ivuxolimab in advanced cancers. Looking at the study overall: Partial responses were achieved by three patients, of whom one had hepatocellular carcinoma and two had cutaneous melanoma.

Findings and caveats of the study: Both CD4+ and CD8+ T cell populations in blood had undergone clonal expansion by week 6 at 0.1 to 3.0 mg/kg. No antigen was identified for the clonally expanded peripheral T cells.

The table came from immunoSEQ multiplex PCR; TCRdb's copy has only in-frame clones and leaves some out. The data show about 68,000 clones, around 90% seen once. Germline V CDR1 and CDR2: KGHSH, LQKENI. Trimming took 4 bases from V and 8 from J, leaving 11 bases between them. The CDR3 runs 12 residues. Sequenced here: CD4+ or CD8+ T cells sorted from blood, sampled in a trial of the OX40 agonist ivuxolimab. This receptor was taken from an adult with an advanced solid tumor such as melanoma, head and neck, liver or kidney cancer. The chain links TRBV18 to TRBJ1-1; weak D call: TRBD1 (5 bases). The CDR3 protein is CASSLMGREAFF. CDR3 coding DNA: TGTGCCAGCTCACTAATGGGACGGGAAGCTTTCTTT.